Below are 9 T cell receptor beta chains sequenced from a single sample in a study of blood T cell repertoires in COVID-19. Profiled with immunoSEQ multiplex PCR; TCRdb holds only in-frame clones, not every one. Seen here are 270,000 or so clones, nearly 90% observed once, and the top ten hold over 8.5%. Sequencing used peripheral blood. These receptors all come from a woman in her thirties with COVID-19, enrolled during active disease.

The chain is built from TRBV6-5 and TRBJ1-3; no definite D call. Trimming took off 7 bases at V and 0 bases at J, with 7 bases between the two ends. The germline V gene has CDR1 MNHEY and CDR2 SVGAGI. The CDR3 runs 13 residues. The CDR3 is CASMLSSGNTIYF. The CDR3 nucleotides are TGTGCCAGCATGCTAAGCTCTGGAAACACCATATATTTT.

The rearrangement uses TRBV30 and TRBJ1-1; D remains ambiguous. Between the trimmed V and J ends, which lost 0 bases and 4 bases, there was a span of 9 bases. CDR1 is GTSNPN and CDR2 is SVGIG in the germline V gene (reference sequence). The CDR3 is 13 amino acids. The DNA for the CDR3 is TGTGCCTGGAGTGTAGATTACGGCACTGAAGCTTTCTTT. Amino acid sequence: CAWSVDYGTEAFF.

The chain combines TRBV10-3 with TRBJ1-2, with no clear D. The germline V gene has CDR1 ENHRY and CDR2 SYGVKD. This CDR3 spans 11 amino acids. Trimming left V 7 bases short and J 6 bases short, with 9 bases between. CDR3 bases: TGTGCCATCACGGGAGGGCATGGCTACACCTTC. It codes for CAITGGHGYTF.

The chain has TRBV29-1 and TRBJ2-1; 10 bases are shared with TRBD2. Germline-derived CDR1 and CDR2 are SQVTM and ANQGSEA. The CDR3 loop spans 13 amino acids. The J segment lost 10 bases and the V segment lost 6 bases, leaving 9 bases of the junction unmatched. The DNA of the CDR3 is TGCAGCGTAGTGTCTCTAGCGGGGGCCGAGCAGTTCTTC. Translation gives CSVVSLAGAEQFF.

The rearrangement joins TRBV15 to TRBJ1-2, with 9 nucleotides matching TRBD1. After removal of 4 bases from V and 0 bases from J, the junction contained 3 bases not matched to a gene. The CDR3 totals 15 residues. CDR1 and CDR2 (germline): LNHNV, YYDKDF (reference sequence). The CDR3 sequence: CATSIRTGANYGYTF. The CDR3 DNA sequence: TGTGCCACCAGCATCCGGACAGGGGCTAACTATGGCTACACCTTC.

This clone was counted once. The chain employs TRBV6-5 and TRBJ1-5, with unresolved D. The germline V gene has CDR1 MNHEY and CDR2 SVGAGI. The CDR3 runs to 16 residues. Trimming took 2 bases from V and 4 from J, leaving 15 bases between them. The CDR3 is CASSYRSSGENQPQHF. The CDR3 DNA follows: TGTGCCAGCAGTTACAGATCGAGCGGGGAGAATCAGCCCCAGCATTTT.

Remarks on this clone: The sample carries other DNA sequences with the same CDR3. The CDR3: CASSRADTQYF. The DNA of the CDR3 is TGTGCCAGCAGCCGAGCAGATACGCAGTATTTT. The chain links TRBV3-1 (or the pseudogene TRBV3-2) to TRBJ2-3; D not certain. The CDR3 loop spans 11 amino acids. Germline V gene data show CDR1 as LGHDT and CDR2 as YNNKEL (reference sequence). The V gene lost 4 bases and the J gene lost 4 bases, with 3 bases spanning the gap.

The table lists this clone with a count of one. V gene TRBV21-1 combines with J gene TRBJ2-2; the table's D call, TRBD1, was not checked against the DNA. TRBV21-1 is reported as a pseudogene. There are 15 residues in the CDR3. DNA of the CDR3: TGTGCCAGCAGGGGACAGGGATTGAACACCGGGGAGCTGTTTTTT. It translates to CASRGQGLNTGELFF.

The V call is TRBV7-2, the J call TRBJ2-2; the match to TRBD2 covers 13 bases. The CDR3 has 16 amino acids. Losses at the gene ends were 4 bases for V and 7 bases for J; bases not matched to a gene: 6. The germline gives CDR1 SGHTA, CDR2 FQGNSA. This CDR3 reads CASSSTSGGASGELFF. The CDR3 DNA is TGTGCCAGCAGCTCTACTAGCGGGGGGGCAAGCGGGGAGCTGTTTTTT.